This T cell receptor (beta chain) derives from a study of blood T cell repertoires in COVID-19. At the level of the study: The origin of the acute and convalescent COVID-19 samples was the United States, Italy and Spain.

This clone was recorded a few times. Seattle-derived patients entered the study during active infection and were followed longitudinally. Original analysis: For nucleated cells, counts were estimated from reference gene primer amplification. Generated by immunoSEQ multiplex PCR, the TCRdb table keeps only in-frame clones and is missing some. V and J calls and clone size are copied from that table; D and trimming were computed from the DNA. This table holds tens of thousands of clones, about 83% found once. The CDR3 is made up of 13 amino acids. In germline, CDR1 is SGHNT, CDR2 YYREEE (reference sequence). The trim removed 10 bases at V and 1 base at J, leaving 4 bases unmatched.

The chain couples TRBV5-4 to TRBJ2-2; 7 bases map to TRBD1. The sequence came from a woman aged 55-69 years with COVID-19, enrolled during active disease. What was sequenced was peripheral blood. CDR3 in DNA: TGTGCCGCCTGGACAGGGAACACCGGGGAGCTGTTTTTT. Its translation is CAAWTGNTGELFF.